This record concerns one TCR beta chain sequence. Its antigen is not identified. Sequencing templates came from extracted RNA that was reverse transcribed into cDNA. This table comes from immunoSEQ multiplex PCR, and its TCRdb copy is limited to in-frame clones, with some not included. Here the sample spans under 300,000 clones, approximately 61% being singletons. This sample is part of a study of CD8+ T cells in alopecia areata. In germline, CDR1 is SQVTM, CDR2 ANQGSEA. CDR3 length: 13 amino acids. Deletions cut 6 bases from V and 3 bases from J, with 15 bases between. Obtained from alopecia areata patients were lesional scalp punch biopsies along with peripheral blood. Study-wide results and limits: Clonality in lesional scalp, especially alopecia totalis/universalis, exceeded that of normal scalp. Normal skin contains resident alphabeta T cells, and these are also sequenced in scalp samples.

Sequenced here: CD4+ T cells sorted from blood, sampled at week 0. The sequence was obtained from a human donor with alopecia areata. The chain employs TRBV29-1 and TRBJ2-7; tentative D call: TRBD1 (5 bases). The CDR3 DNA reads TGCAGCGTCCTTATCAGGGATCACTACGAGCAGTACTTC. It encodes CSVLIRDHYEQYF.